Presented here are 22 T cell receptor beta chains from one specimen sequenced in a study of shared clonotypes between healthy human individuals. Method: immunoSEQ multiplex PCR; TCRdb's copy keeps in-frame clones and lacks some. In the table there are some 2,400,000 clones, almost 96% of which are singletons. Sequencing used naive CD4+ T cells sorted from blood. Stated subset: CD45RA+ positively selected. Receptor source: a man aged 18 to 30 in good health.

This chain links TRBV10-3 with TRBJ2-5, with a possible D match to TRBD2 (5 bases). This CDR3 has 15 residues. Germline loops: CDR1 ENHRY, CDR2 SYGVKD. V shed 4 bases and J shed 0 bases, with 12 bases lying between them. CDR3: CAISGEEADQETQYF. Here the CDR3 DNA reads TGTGCCATCAGTGGAGAGGAGGCAGACCAAGAGACCCAGTACTTC.

The chain carries TRBV2 and TRBJ2-3; TRBD2 aligns across 13 bases. This CDR3 comprises 15 residues. Germline V gives CDR1 SNHLY, CDR2 FYNNEI. V lost 6 bases and J lost 4; bases outside the gene matches: 4. In nucleotides, the CDR3 is TGTGCCAGCAGGGAGACTAGCGGGAGGCCAGATACGCAGTATTTT. This gives the protein CASRETSGRPDTQYF.

This chain links TRBV6-5 with TRBJ1-2; no firm D call. Germline CDR1 reads MNHEY; CDR2 reads SVGAGI. Between the trimmed V and J ends, which lost 5 bases and 0 bases, there was a span of 10 bases. The CDR3 sequence is 14 residues long. CDR3 sequence (DNA): TGTGCCAGCAGTATCCAGAGAACTAACTATGGCTACACCTTC. Translating gives CASSIQRTNYGYTF.

V is TRBV4-3 and J is TRBJ2-3; TRBD2 matches at 7 bases. Per the germline V gene, CDR1 is LGHNA and CDR2 is YSLEER. V shed 0 bases and J 12 bases; nucleotides not matched to a gene: 15. The CDR3 has 16 amino acids. CDR3: CASSQEGGSGALTQYF. The CDR3 coding sequence is TGCGCCAGCAGCCAAGAAGGAGGAAGCGGGGCCCTAACACAGTATTTT.

The table lists this clone with a count of one. The rearrangement uses TRBV11-2 and TRBJ1-1; D not certain. The CDR3 is 15 residues long. Germline assignment: CDR1 SGHAT and CDR2 FQNNGV. V lost 0 bases to trimming and J lost 1 base, with 9 bases between them. In DNA, the CDR3 is TGTGCCAGCAGCTTAGAGGGGATAGCGAACACTGAAGCTTTCTTT. The encoded protein is CASSLEGIANTEAFF.

The chain joins TRBV4-2 to TRBJ2-1; D is unresolved. This CDR3 comprises 14 residues. V shed 0 bases and J shed 5 bases, with 8 bases lying between them. Germline CDR1 is LGHNA and CDR2 is YNFKEQ. CDR3 residues: CASSQDIEHNEQFF. The CDR3, as DNA: TGTGCCAGCAGCCAAGATATTGAACACAATGAGCAGTTCTTC.

Note on this clone: The junction does not match germline at one end; this may be a read error. This sequence joins TRBV7-7 and TRBJ1-5, with unresolved D. The germline gives CDR1 SSHAT, CDR2 FNYEAQ (reference sequence). CDR3 size: 18 residues. In DNA, the CDR3 is TGTGCTAGCAGCCCCCTGGACCGCATGGCCTATAGCAATCAGCCCCAGCATTTT. It codes for CASSPLDRMAYSNQPQHF.

This clone was found once. The chain couples TRBV14 to TRBJ2-7; D is unclear. The CDR3 is 12 amino acids. Germline lookup yields CDR1 SGHDN and CDR2 FVKESK. The ends were cut back, 3 bases at V and 4 bases at J, with 7 bases in the middle. The DNA for the CDR3 is TGTGCCAGCAGCCATAACGTGTACGAGCAGTACTTC. It encodes CASSHNVYEQYF.

The chain is built from TRBV7-8 and TRBJ1-3, with a weak D call TRBD1 (5 bases). Germline CDR1 is SGHVS and CDR2 is FQNEAQ. The CDR3 runs 16 residues. Trimming took 5 bases from V and 2 from J, leaving 16 bases between them. This CDR3 is CASSPSGGTAGNTIYF. As DNA, the CDR3 is TGTGCCAGCAGCCCCAGCGGTGGGACGGCTGGAAACACCATATATTTT.

This chain connects TRBV11-3 to TRBJ2-2, with unresolved D. The V end lost 5 bases, the J end lost 1 base, and 11 bases lay between the germline ends. Germline V gene sequence: CDR1 SGHNT, CDR2 YENEEA. The CDR3 is made up of 15 amino acids. Written as DNA, the CDR3 is TGTGCCAGCAGCGCGGCGACTGGGAACACCGGGGAGCTGTTTTTT. Its translation: CASSAATGNTGELFF.

Remarks on this clone: The identical CDR3 is also encoded by other nucleotide sequences in the sample. The chain joins TRBV10-3 to TRBJ1-5, with D possibly being TRBD1 (5 bases). Deletions cut 3 bases from V and 0 bases from J, with 9 bases between. The CDR3 is 15 amino acids. Germline V CDR1 and CDR2: ENHRY, SYGVKD. For the CDR3, the DNA is TGTGCCATCAGTGAAGGCGGGACTAGCAATCAGCCCCAGCATTTT. Its translation is CAISEGGTSNQPQHF.

This chain joins TRBV4-1 and TRBJ1-1, with D unclear. The CDR3 totals 14 residues. Germline CDR1 and CDR2: MGHRA and YSYEKL. Trimming left V 2 bases short and J 2 bases short, with 9 bases between. CDR3 sequence reads: CASSQQELNTEAFF. The DNA of the CDR3 is TGCGCCAGCAGCCAACAGGAACTAAACACTGAAGCTTTCTTT.

In regard to this clone: The same CDR3 arises from other DNA sequences in this sample as well. The CDR3 region has the DNA TGTGCCAGCAGCGTTGGGGGGTCTACCGGGGAGCTGTTTTTT. Amino acid sequence: CASSVGGSTGELFF. The chain couples TRBV9 to TRBJ2-2, with D tentatively TRBD2 (6 bases). Trimming removed 2 bases at V and 5 bases at J, with 10 bases between. CDR1 SGDLS and CDR2 YYNGEE come from the germline V gene. There are 14 residues in the CDR3.

This rearrangement joins TRBV6-1 to TRBJ2-2, with D unresolved. Trimming removed 3 bases from V and 3 bases from J, with 8 bases in between. The CDR3 spans 14 residues. Germline-derived CDR1 and CDR2 are MNHNS and SASEGT. CDR3 nucleotides: TGTGCCAGCAGTGAGATCATCCACACCGGGGAGCTGTTTTTT. This translates into CASSEIIHTGELFF.

The chain employs TRBV18 and TRBJ2-2, with D possibly TRBD1 on 6 matching bases. Germline V gene data show CDR1 as KGHSH and CDR2 as LQKENI. V dropped 3 bases and J dropped 2 bases, with 13 bases sitting between them. This CDR3 contains 16 residues. The CDR3 bases are TGTGCCAGCTCACCGGTCGGACAGACAAACACCGGGGAGCTGTTTTTT. Protein sequence: CASSPVGQTNTGELFF.

This clone was picked up one time. The chain links TRBV20-1 to TRBJ2-4, with a weak D call TRBD2 (5 bases). The germline V gene has CDR1 DFQATT and CDR2 SNEGSKA (reference sequence). The CDR3 has 11 residues. V gave up 4 bases and J gave up 7 bases, with 8 bases separating them. CDR3 bases: TGCAGTGCTACACCGGGGAACATTCAGTACTTC. This codes for CSATPGNIQYF.

CDR3 coding DNA: TGCGCCAGCAGCTTGCAGGGGGATGGATACGAGCAGTACTTC. Encoded protein: CASSLQGDGYEQYF. The rearrangement links TRBV5-1 to TRBJ2-7; 7 positions agree with TRBD1. After removal of 1 base from V and 4 bases from J, the junction contained 5 bases not matched to a gene. This CDR3 has 14 amino acids. The germline V gene has CDR1 SGHRS and CDR2 YFSETQ. Supplemented by reference TRBV5-1 and TRBJ2-7, the full variable domain reads KAGVTQTPRYLIKTRGQQVTLSCSPISGHRSVSWYQQTPGQGLQFLFEYFSETQRNKGNFPGRFSGRQFSNSRSEMNVSTLELGDSALYLCASSLQGDGYEQYFGPGTRLTVT.

The chain combines TRBV11-3 with TRBJ2-3; 10 nucleotides agree with TRBD2. The CDR3 length is 15 residues. The germline CDR1 and CDR2 sequences are SGHNT and YENEEA. V was clipped by 4 bases and J by 4 bases; unmatched bases: 5. The CDR3 reads CASSSAGGRPDTQYF. CDR3 sequence (DNA): TGTGCCAGCAGCTCAGCGGGGGGGCGCCCAGATACGCAGTATTTT.

This clone showed up just once. This chain connects TRBV15 to TRBJ2-2; 9 positions match TRBD2. J gave up 1 base and V 0 bases, and 6 bases lay outside the gene matches. The CDR3 contains 18 residues. Germline V CDR1 and CDR2: LNHNV, YYDKDF (reference sequence). The CDR3 nucleotides are TGTGCCACCAGCAGAGATGGTCTAGCGGGACTGAACACCGGGGAGCTGTTTTTT. Translation: CATSRDGLAGLNTGELFF.

The table lists this clone with a count of one. The rearrangement uses TRBV9 and TRBJ2-1; possibly TRBD1 for D (5 bases). Trimming removed 4 bases from V and 4 bases from J, with 9 bases in between. The germline gives CDR1 SGDLS, CDR2 YYNGEE. The CDR3 is 13 residues long. The CDR3 nucleotides read TGTGCCAGCAGCCCCCGACAGTACAATGAGCAGTTCTTC. Its translation is CASSPRQYNEQFF. The entire variable domain, with the rest obtained from reference TRBV9 and TRBJ2-1, is as follows: DSGVTQTPKHLITATGQRVTLRCSPRSGDLSVYWYQQSLDQGLQFLIQYYNGEERAKGNILERFSAQQFPDLHSELNLSSLELGDSALYFCASSPRQYNEQFFGPGTRLTVL.

The genes are TRBV7-6 and TRBJ2-7, with no clear D. Trimming took 2 bases from V and 3 from J, leaving 5 bases between them. Looked up from germline, CDR1 is SGHVS and CDR2 is FNYEAQ. The CDR3 sequence is 12 residues long. In DNA, the CDR3 is TGTGCCAGCAGCTTACAGAACTACGAGCAGTACTTC. This codes for CASSLQNYEQYF. The entire variable domain, with the rest obtained from reference TRBV7-6 and TRBJ2-7, is as follows: GAGVSQSPRYKVTKRGQDVALRCDPISGHVSLYWYRQALGQGPEFLTYFNYEAQQDKSGLPNDRFSAERPEGSISTLTIQRTEQRDSAMYRCASSLQNYEQYFGPGTRLTVT.

The V and J genes are TRBV14 and TRBJ2-4; the match to TRBD1 covers 7 bases. Germline V lookup: CDR1 SGHDN, CDR2 FVKESK. There are 16 residues in the CDR3. V trimming: 3 bases; J trimming: 7 bases; junction bases outside the gene matches: 12. The CDR3 nucleotides are TGTGCCAGCAGCCAGAGGACAGGACCACCCATGAACATTCAGTACTTC. It codes for CASSQRTGPPMNIQYF.